This T cell receptor (beta chain) comes out of a study of cytomegalovirus exposure and HLA in healthy donors. Study context: An early release of data contained 80 million to 85 million unique TCRs, which came from HLA-typed donors.

Study-level points and caveats: Associated with cytomegalovirus, according to the listing, were some 180 TCR beta chains. For presence/absence analyses, sequencing depth was assumed to be roughly uniform across donors. Reports described diagnosis of cytomegalovirus status by the classifier as highly specific and sensitive.

PCR primers comprised 60 Vbeta and 13 Jbeta primers. TCRdb keeps only in-frame clones here, not all; method: immunoSEQ multiplex PCR. The sample records 130,000 to 150,000 clones, roughly 82% being singletons. This clone was seen only a few times. Its antigen is unidentified. Sample: PBMCs. This TCR was recovered from a male donor in good health and CMV-seronegative.

The DNA of the CDR3 is TGTGCCAGCAGTTACTCGACAGGGAAAGAGACCCAGTACTTC. Residues: CASSYSTGKETQYF. This chain uses TRBV6-5 with TRBJ2-5; TRBD1 agrees at 7 bases. The CDR3 covers 14 residues. V lost 0 bases and J lost 3; bases outside the gene matches: 1. Germline-derived CDR1 and CDR2 are MNHEY and SVGAGI.